Sequencing of this TCR beta chain was carried out in a study of blood T cell repertoires in COVID-19. Across the study: PBMCs, B-cell-depleted T cells, or T cells provided the cDNA or gDNA that made up the material.

The CDR3 runs to 14 residues. With 0 bases removed from V and 0 bases from J, the gap between germline ends came to 6 bases. Germline lookup yields CDR1 SQVTM and CDR2 ANQGSEA. In the original analysis: Nucleated cell counts were estimated from reference gene primer amplification. The data were produced by immunoSEQ multiplex PCR, yet TCRdb's version contains in-frame clones alone and is incomplete. That table gives V, J and clone size, and the DNA gave D and trimming. The table has about 350,000 clones, roughly 87% seen once. This clonotype was sampled from a man in his thirties or forties with COVID-19, enrolled during active disease. The rearrangement uses TRBV29-1 and TRBJ2-1; D uncertain. The sequenced sample was peripheral blood. The CDR3 protein is CSVEDPSSYNEQFF. The CDR3 bases are TGCAGCGTTGAAGATCCCAGCTCCTACAATGAGCAGTTCTTC.